Presented here are 17 T cell receptor beta chains from one specimen sequenced in a study of blood T cells in healthy people across ages. A sample-barcoded 5' primer and a J-beta primer mix were used in a second PCR of roughly 7 to 11 cycles. TCRdb called the 5' RACE reads again in MiXCR, with one record for every CDR3 protein. The table includes about 1.1 million distinct CDR3 sequences, 35% to 45% detected once. Sequenced material: blood. All receptors derive from a man aged 18 to 35 in good health.

This clonotype was picked up a small number of times. The V call is TRBV7-9, the J call TRBJ1-1, with TRBD1 as a possible D gene (5 bases). The CDR3 is 14 residues long. The V end lost 2 bases, the J end lost 7 bases, and 14 bases lay between the germline ends. CDR1 SEHNR and CDR2 FQNEAQ come from the germline V gene (reference sequence). The chain's CDR3 is CASSLSRDPHEAFF. CDR3 DNA sequence: TGTGCCAGCAGCTTATCCCGGGACCCACATGAAGCTTTCTTT.

The J gene is TRBJ1-4, the V gene TRBV12-3 or TRBV12-4, with 8 bases identical to TRBD1. The CDR3 is 16 amino acids. The junction had 13 bases not matched to a gene; V was cut back by 6 bases and J by 7 bases. CDR3 DNA: TGTGCCAGCAGGCGCGACAGGGGAATTAGGGGTGAAAAACTGTTTTTT. Translating gives CASRRDRGIRGEKLFF.

This chain links TRBV4-3 with TRBJ1-4; D remains unclear. This CDR3 has 16 residues. Per the germline V gene, CDR1 is LGHNA and CDR2 is YSLEER. The ends were cut back, 0 bases at V and 5 bases at J, with 13 bases in the middle. The CDR3: CASSQDIEASNEKLFF. The CDR3 region has the DNA TGCGCCAGCAGCCAAGATATAGAGGCCTCAAATGAAAAACTGTTTTTT.

V usage is TRBV12-5 and J usage is TRBJ2-3; TRBD2 aligns across 7 bases. V lost 0 bases and J lost 4; bases outside the gene matches: 10. Per germline, CDR1 LGHNT and CDR2 FRNRAP. This CDR3 comprises 17 residues. CDR3 in DNA: TGTGCTAGTGGTTTGGTAACCCAGGGAGGGGTCCCAGATACGCAGTATTTT. This encodes CASGLVTQGGVPDTQYF. Full variable domain (outside the CDR3, taken from reference TRBV12-5 and TRBJ2-3): DARVTQTPRHKVTEMGQEVTMRCQPILGHNTVFWYRQTMMQGLELLAYFRNRAPLDDSGMPKDRFSAEMPDATLATLKIQPSEPRDSAVYFCASGLVTQGGVPDTQYFGPGTRLTVL.

The V call is TRBV9, the J call TRBJ2-5, with 9 bases identical to TRBD1. The trim removed 4 bases at V and 0 bases at J, leaving 4 bases unmatched. CDR3 length equals 15 residues. CDR1 is SGDLS and CDR2 is YYNGEE in the germline V gene. CDR3 in amino acids: CASSTTGGNQETQYF. The CDR3 coding sequence is TGTGCCAGCAGCACGACAGGGGGAAACCAAGAGACCCAGTACTTC.

There are a few counts of this clonotype. This rearrangement joins TRBV4-3 to TRBJ1-4; D is undetermined. The CDR3 totals 15 residues. In germline, CDR1 is LGHNA, CDR2 YSLEER. V was cut by 1 base and J by 0 bases, with 6 bases left in between. CDR3 residues: CASSQGGTTNEKLFF. The CDR3 DNA reads as TGCGCCAGCAGCCAAGGAGGCACAACTAATGAAAAACTGTTTTTT.

The V and J genes are TRBV2 and TRBJ1-1; D gene uncertain. V lost 5 bases to trimming and J lost 10 bases, with 17 bases between them. Germline values: CDR1 SNHLY, CDR2 FYNNEI. CDR3 size: 13 residues. CDR3 region: CASSKSPLTRAFF. In DNA, the CDR3 is TGTGCCAGCAGTAAATCCCCCTTGACTAGAGCTTTCTTT.

This chain uses TRBV6-5 with TRBJ1-1; 8 bases are a match to TRBD1. Germline V gene sequence: CDR1 MNHEY, CDR2 SVGAGI. The CDR3 contains 16 residues. With 3 bases clipped from V and 0 bases from J, the junction kept 6 bases outside the gene matches. CDR3 sequence: CASSYEQGAVNTEAFF. CDR3 sequence (DNA): TGTGCCAGCAGTTATGAGCAGGGGGCGGTGAACACTGAAGCTTTCTTT.

The V gene is TRBV6-6, the J gene TRBJ1-1, with no clear D. Germline CDR1 is MNHNY and CDR2 is SVGAGI (reference sequence). V dropped 9 bases and J dropped 0 bases, with 8 bases sitting between them. The CDR3 is 12 amino acids. CDR3: CASVDMNTEAFF. The CDR3 DNA reads as TGTGCCAGTGTTGACATGAACACTGAAGCTTTCTTT.

This chain's CDR3 is CASTRQGGTNEKLFF. The CDR3 DNA reads TGCGCCAGCACAAGGCAGGGCGGAACTAATGAAAAACTGTTTTTT. The chain joins TRBV5-1 to TRBJ1-4, with D maybe TRBD1 (5 bases). From germline, CDR1 is SGHRS and CDR2 YFSETQ. Trimming took off 6 bases at V and 1 base at J, with 13 bases between the two ends. This CDR3 is built from 15 residues.

The J gene is TRBJ2-3, the V gene TRBV9; D ambiguous. V shed 0 bases and J shed 0 bases, with 11 bases lying between them. The CDR3 covers 16 residues. From germline, CDR1 is SGDLS and CDR2 YYNGEE. CDR3 in amino acids: CASSVGPASSTDTQYF. The CDR3 region has the DNA TGTGCCAGCAGCGTAGGTCCAGCGTCTAGCACAGATACGCAGTATTTT.

The J gene is TRBJ2-3, the V gene TRBV20-1; D not resolved. CDR1 is DFQATT, CDR2 SNEGSKA, per germline (reference sequence). V lost 3 bases, J lost 0 bases, and 7 bases lay in between. The CDR3 totals 13 residues. CDR3 nucleotides: TGCAGTGCTAGCAGGTGGAGCACAGATACGCAGTATTTT. Protein product: CSASRWSTDTQYF.

In its sample, this clonotype was seen many times. The chain uses TRBV20-1 and TRBJ1-5; D not certain. Deletions cut 4 bases from V and 2 bases from J, with 9 bases between. This CDR3 is built from 13 residues. Germline values: CDR1 DFQATT, CDR2 SNEGSKA (reference sequence). The CDR3 loop reads CSAKGQGNQPQHF. CDR3 DNA: TGCAGTGCTAAGGGCCAGGGCAATCAGCCCCAGCATTTT.

V is TRBV30 and J is TRBJ1-2; the D gene is possibly TRBD1 (6 bases). CDR1 is GTSNPN and CDR2 is SVGIG in the germline V gene (reference sequence). V lost 2 bases and J 9 bases, leaving 19 bases between the germline ends. The CDR3 is 14 residues long. DNA for the CDR3: TGTGCCTGGAGTTACGCGGGATACAGGGCACGCTACACCTTC. This codes for CAWSYAGYRARYTF.

This clonotype was found a few times. The rearrangement uses TRBV4-1 and TRBJ2-1; tentatively, D is TRBD1 or TRBD2 (5 bases each). The J call may be faulty, since TRBJ2-7 better matches the DNA end. This CDR3 comprises 16 residues. CDR1 MGHRA and CDR2 YSYEKL come from the germline V gene. The CDR3 DNA reads TGCGCCAGCAGCCCAATAAATTCGGGGCCCTACAATGAGCAGTACTTC. Translation gives CASSPINSGPYNEQYF.

This clonotype was detected many times. The V gene is TRBV12-3 or TRBV12-4, the J gene TRBJ1-4; TRBD1 might be the D (5 bases). V was pared by 2 bases and J by 7 bases, with 11 bases between. This CDR3 spans 14 amino acids. CDR3 coding DNA: TGTGCCAGCAGTTTACGGGGCAATGGTGAAAAACTGTTTTTT. Translated, it gives CASSLRGNGEKLFF.

This clonotype came up a few times. The gene calls are TRBV3-1 and TRBJ2-7; D gene uncertain. V dropped 0 bases and J dropped 3 bases, with 9 bases sitting between them. From germline, CDR1 is LGHDT and CDR2 YNNKEL (reference sequence). The CDR3 is 14 amino acids. The CDR3 is CASSQEWAGYEQYF. CDR3 bases: TGTGCCAGCAGCCAAGAGTGGGCCGGCTACGAGCAGTACTTC.